This T cell receptor (beta chain) originates from a study of pediatric ulcerative colitis. Data came from immunoSEQ multiplex PCR; TCRdb stores just in-frame clones and leaves some out. The sample records around 37,000 clones, roughly 82% being singletons. During colonoscopy, one to two rectal pinch biopsies were collected. CDR1 and CDR2 (germline): SGHDN, FVKESK. The CDR3 contains 14 residues. The V end was cut by 0 bases, the J end by 1 base, with 6 bases between. This TCR came from a boy between 10 and 17 years old with severe ulcerative colitis. The chain combines TRBV14 with TRBJ1-1; D not certain. Sequencing input: gut tissue. The CDR3 region has the DNA TGTGCCAGCAGCCAAGATTTATGGAACACTGAAGCTTTCTTT. Encoded protein: CASSQDLWNTEAFF.